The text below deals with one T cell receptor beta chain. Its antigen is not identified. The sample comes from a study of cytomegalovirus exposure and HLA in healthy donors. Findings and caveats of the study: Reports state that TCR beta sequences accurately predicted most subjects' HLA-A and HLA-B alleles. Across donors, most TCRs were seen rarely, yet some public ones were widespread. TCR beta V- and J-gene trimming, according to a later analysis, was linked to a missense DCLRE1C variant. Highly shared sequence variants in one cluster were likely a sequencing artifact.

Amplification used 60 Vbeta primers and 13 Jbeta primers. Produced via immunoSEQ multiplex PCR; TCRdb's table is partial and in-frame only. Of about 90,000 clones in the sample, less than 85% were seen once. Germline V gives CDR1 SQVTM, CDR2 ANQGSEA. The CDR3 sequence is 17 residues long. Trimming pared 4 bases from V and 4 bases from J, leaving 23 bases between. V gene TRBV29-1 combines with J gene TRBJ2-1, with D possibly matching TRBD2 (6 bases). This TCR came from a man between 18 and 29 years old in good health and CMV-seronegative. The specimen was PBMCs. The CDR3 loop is CSVGVGAAAGPYNEQFF. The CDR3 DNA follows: TGCAGCGTTGGGGTCGGGGCAGCGGCGGGGCCTTACAATGAGCAGTTCTTC.